A selection of T cell receptor beta chains follows, all from one sample in a study of blood T cell repertoires in COVID-19. This table comes from immunoSEQ multiplex PCR, and its TCRdb copy is limited to in-frame clones, with some not included. The sample lists approximately 210,000 clones; just under 85% were seen once. What was sequenced was peripheral blood. The source of these receptors is a man between 60 and 75 years old with COVID-19, enrolled during active disease. CDR3s include the opening cysteine and the closing phenylalanine or tryptophan. D genes are given only for firm matches. Clone size appears in some rows only: once, few, many, or a class for an expanded clone.

J,V,size,D,DNA,CDR3
TRBJ1-5,TRBV19,NA,TRBD1,TGTGCCAGTAGTGGGACAGGCAATCAGCCCCAGCATTTT,CASSGTGNQPQHF
TRBJ2-3,TRBV5-1,NA,TRBD1,TGCGCCAGCAGCTTCCGACAGGGCTCTAGCACAGATACGCAGTATTTT,CASSFRQGSSTDTQYF
TRBJ1-2,TRBV12-3/TRBV12-4,NA,TRBD1,TGTGCCAGCAGTTCGGACAGGGGCAGCTACACCTTC,CASSSDRGSYTF
TRBJ2-4,TRBV30,NA,TRBD1,TGTGCCTGGAGTTCTTCACAGGGGAAAAACATTCAGTACTTC,CAWSSSQGKNIQYF
TRBJ2-7,TRBV19,NA,NA,TGTGCCAGTAGTATAGAGAAAGGGAGGCCGGGAGCGGAATTTTACGAGCAGTACTTC,CASSIEKGRPGAEFYEQYF
TRBJ1-5,TRBV10-3,NA,NA,TGTGCCACTGGGAGGGCCCCACAGCCCCAGCATTTT,CATGRAPQPQHF
TRBJ1-5,TRBV5-1,NA,TRBD1,TGCGCCAGCAGTAGTACAGGGGCACTCAATCAGCCCCAGCATTTT,CASSSTGALNQPQHF
TRBJ2-7,TRBV5-1,NA,TRBD1,TGCGCCAGCAGCTGGACAGGGTACAACGAGCAGTACTTC,CASSWTGYNEQYF
TRBJ2-7,TRBV27,NA,TRBD1,TGTGCCAGCAGGCTAATTAAGGGACAGGGGAACGAGCAGTACTTC,CASRLIKGQGNEQYF
TRBJ1-1,TRBV7-9,few,NA,TGTGCCAGCAGCCCCCCGGAGGGACGGGAAGCTTTCTTT,CASSPPEGREAFF
TRBJ2-5,TRBV24-1,NA,NA,TGTGCCACCAGTGATCGGTCGCCCACGGAGACCCAGTACTTC,CATSDRSPTETQYF
TRBJ1-4,TRBV6-5,NA,NA,TGTGCCAGCACCGGCGGGGCCTGGGGTGAAAAACTGTTTTTT,CASTGGAWGEKLFF
TRBJ1-4,TRBV5-8,NA,NA,TGTGCCAGCAGCCCCAACGCGGTGGGGCCAACTAATGAAAAACTGTTTTTT,CASSPNAVGPTNEKLFF
TRBJ1-3,TRBV10-3,NA,TRBD1,TGTGCCATCAGTGATAAGGGACAGGGAAGCTCTGGAAACACCATATATTTT,CAISDKGQGSSGNTIYF
TRBJ2-5,TRBV5-4,NA,TRBD1,TGTGCCAGCAGCATACGTGACAGGGAAGAGACCCAGTACTTC,CASSIRDREETQYF
TRBJ2-7,TRBV6-2/TRBV6-3,NA,NA,TGTGCCAGCAGTTACTCGAACAGGGCCTACGAGCAGTACTTC,CASSYSNRAYEQYF
TRBJ2-5,TRBV3-1/TRBV3-2,NA,NA,TGTGCCAGCAGCCAAGTAAGGCAGCCCGGGATCGGAGAGACCCAGTACTTC,CASSQVRQPGIGETQYF
TRBJ2-7,TRBV7-8,NA,TRBD1,TGTGCCAGCAGCCCTGGACAGGATTCCTACGAGCAGTACTTC,CASSPGQDSYEQYF
TRBJ1-2,TRBV7-2,NA,TRBD1,TGTGCCAGCAGCCGGGACAGTAACTATGGCTACACCTTC,CASSRDSNYGYTF
TRBJ1-4,TRBV12-3/TRBV12-4,NA,TRBD1,TGTGCCAGCAGTTTTCGACAGGGTGAAAAACTGTTTTTT,CASSFRQGEKLFF
TRBJ1-1,TRBV5-1,NA,NA,TGCGCCAGCAGATACAGGGAGCTGAGTACTGAAGCTTTCTTT,CASRYRELSTEAFF
TRBJ1-4,TRBV11-2,NA,NA,TGTGCCAGCAGCTTCGGCGGGGCTGCTAATGAAAAACTGTTTTTT,CASSFGGAANEKLFF